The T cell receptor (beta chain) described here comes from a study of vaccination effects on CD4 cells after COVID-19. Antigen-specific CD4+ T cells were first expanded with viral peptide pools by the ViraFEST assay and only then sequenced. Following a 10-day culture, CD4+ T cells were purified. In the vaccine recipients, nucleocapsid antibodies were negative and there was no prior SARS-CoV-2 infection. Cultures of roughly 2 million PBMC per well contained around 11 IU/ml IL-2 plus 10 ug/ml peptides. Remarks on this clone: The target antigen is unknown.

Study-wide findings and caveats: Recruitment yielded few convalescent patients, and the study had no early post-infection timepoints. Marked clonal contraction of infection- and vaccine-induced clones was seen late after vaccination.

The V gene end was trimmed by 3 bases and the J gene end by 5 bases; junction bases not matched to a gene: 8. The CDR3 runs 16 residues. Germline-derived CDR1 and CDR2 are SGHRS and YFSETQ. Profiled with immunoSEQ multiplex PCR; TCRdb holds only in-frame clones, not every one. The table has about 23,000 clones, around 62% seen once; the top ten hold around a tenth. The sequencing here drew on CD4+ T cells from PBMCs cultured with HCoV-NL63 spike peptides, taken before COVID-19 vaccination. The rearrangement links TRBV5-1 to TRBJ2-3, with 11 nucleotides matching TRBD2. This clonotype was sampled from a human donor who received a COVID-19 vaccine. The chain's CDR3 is CASSSLAGGGGDTQYF. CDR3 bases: TGCGCCAGCAGCTCGCTAGCGGGGGGTGGAGGAGATACGCAGTATTTT.